The 16 T cell receptor beta chains below come from one sample, sequenced in a study of T cell repertoires in cytomegalovirus infection. TCRdb redid the calling of the reads with MiXCR, one entry per CDR3 protein. This table holds about 530,000 distinct CDR3 sequences, 26% found once. The sample taken for sequencing was PBMCs. The receptor source for this set is a human donor in good health (CMV status not recorded). Some clones in this sample may be carry-over from other donors' samples.

Only a few counts were recorded for this clonotype. This chain connects TRBV11-3 to TRBJ2-7; D unresolved. Trimming cost V 0 bases and J 6 bases, with 12 bases left between them. The germline V gene encodes CDR1 SGHNT and CDR2 YENEEA. The CDR3 totals 14 residues. DNA of the CDR3: TGTGCCAGCAGCTTAGATAGTATGTGGGCCGAGCAGTACGTC. Residues: CASSLDSMWAEQYV.

The chain is built from TRBV9 and TRBJ2-1, with TRBD2 matching over 9 bases. The CDR3 length is 17 residues. The V gene's germline CDR1 is SGDLS and CDR2 YYNGEE. V was pared by 0 bases and J by 4 bases, with 8 bases of the junction left unmatched. CDR3 amino acids: CASSVGSGRTGYNEQFF. The CDR3 bases are TGTGCCAGCAGCGTAGGAAGCGGGAGGACCGGGTACAATGAGCAGTTCTTC.

The J gene is TRBJ2-6, the V gene TRBV29-1; 7 positions agree with TRBD1. V shed 6 bases, J shed 2 bases, and the junction held 4 bases outside the gene matches. Germline CDR1 SQVTM, CDR2 ANQGSEA. CDR3 size: 14 residues. The DNA for the CDR3 is TGCAGCGTGCTTCAGGGGGCTGGGGCCAACGTCCTGACTTTC. Translating gives CSVLQGAGANVLTF.

This clonotype has a handful of counts. The genes are TRBV6-2 or TRBV6-3 and TRBJ1-2, with no clear D. Trimming removed 6 bases at V and 5 bases at J, with 13 bases between. Germline V gene data show CDR1 as MNHEY and CDR2 as SVGEGT. This CDR3 comprises 13 residues. CDR3 region: CASSQGPAYGYTF. The CDR3 DNA is TGTGCCAGCAGCCAAGGGCCAGCGTATGGCTACACCTTC.

The chain links TRBV14 to TRBJ1-2; the D is unclear. The ends were cut back, 0 bases at V and 3 bases at J, with 5 bases in the middle. Germline-derived CDR1 and CDR2 are SGHDN and FVKESK. The CDR3 covers 13 residues. Here the CDR3 reads CASSQETDYGYTF. CDR3 DNA sequence: TGTGCCAGCAGCCAAGAAACAGACTATGGCTACACCTTC.

The chain has TRBV28 and TRBJ2-1; 8 nucleotides align to TRBD2. Germline CDR1 reads MDHEN; CDR2 reads SYDVKM. There are 18 residues in the CDR3. V trimming: 2 bases; J trimming: 10 bases; junction bases outside the gene matches: 19. CDR3 protein: CASSLIRGGSSYNREQFF. CDR3 bases: TGTGCCAGCAGTTTAATCCGGGGGGGAAGCTCCTACAATCGAGAGCAGTTCTTC.

This clonotype was counted many times. The rearrangement joins TRBV7-2 to TRBJ2-2; D is possibly TRBD2 (5 bases). V was shortened by 3 bases and J by 5 bases, with 16 bases between the two germline ends. CDR3 length: 16 amino acids. The germline V gene has CDR1 SGHTA and CDR2 FQGNSA. The CDR3 sequence: CASSFSPSFGTGELFF. CDR3 sequence (DNA): TGTGCCAGCAGCTTTTCTCCTAGCTTTGGGACCGGGGAGCTGTTTTTT.

This clonotype has only a few counts. The V gene is TRBV7-9, the J gene TRBJ2-5, with D hard to call. V was trimmed by 3 bases and J by 0 bases, leaving 8 bases between them. The CDR3 runs to 14 residues. Germline V gene lookup returns CDR1 SEHNR and CDR2 FQNEAQ (reference sequence). In DNA form, the CDR3 reads TGTGCCAGCAGCTTGTCACGGAACCAAGAGACCCAGTACTTC. It translates to CASSLSRNQETQYF.

This chain links TRBV15 with TRBJ1-2, with D perhaps TRBD1 (5 bases). This CDR3 is built from 14 residues. The germline V gene encodes CDR1 LNHNV and CDR2 YYDKDF (reference sequence). Trimming took off 0 bases at V and 3 bases at J, with 8 bases between the two ends. The CDR3 loop reads CATSRDQGYYGYTF. Here the CDR3 DNA reads TGTGCCACCAGCAGAGATCAGGGTTACTATGGCTACACCTTC.

The chain combines TRBV28 with TRBJ1-2; 7 bases are shared with TRBD1. V was clipped by 5 bases and J by 4 bases; unmatched bases: 16. This CDR3 has 17 residues. The V gene's germline CDR1 is MDHEN and CDR2 SYDVKM. As DNA, the CDR3 is TGTGCCAGCAGTATTCCCGGGACAGCCCAGGAGCCCTATGGCTACACCTTC. It specifies CASSIPGTAQEPYGYTF.

The rearrangement links TRBV12-3 or TRBV12-4 to TRBJ1-2; D is possibly TRBD1 (6 bases). Trimming shortened V by 5 bases and J by 8 bases, and 18 bases separated the two germline ends. CDR3 length equals 14 residues. CDR3 sequence (DNA): TGTGCCAGCAGTCGGGACAACCTAGGAGAGGGCTACACCTTC. Translating gives CASSRDNLGEGYTF.

This clonotype was detected many times. The rearrangement uses TRBV7-8 and TRBJ1-1; possibly TRBD1 for D (5 bases). V was trimmed by 7 bases and J by 0 bases, leaving 9 bases between them. This CDR3 comprises 13 residues. CDR1 is SGHVS, CDR2 FQNEAQ, per germline. The CDR3 loop reads CASTGGLNTEAFF. In DNA, the CDR3 is TGTGCCAGCACGGGGGGGTTGAACACTGAAGCTTTCTTT.

This chain links TRBV30 with TRBJ1-1; D is uncertain. CDR3 size: 15 residues. V gave up 2 bases and J gave up 0 bases, with 13 bases separating them. Germline V CDR1 and CDR2: GTSNPN, SVGIG (reference sequence). For the CDR3, the DNA is TGTGCCTGGAGTCAGACCGGGTCCATGAACACTGAAGCTTTCTTT. The encoded protein is CAWSQTGSMNTEAFF.

This clonotype turned up a few times. This chain uses TRBV9 with TRBJ1-2; TRBD1 might be the D (5 bases). V lost 4 bases to trimming and J lost 6 bases, with 25 bases between them. Germline CDR1 SGDLS, CDR2 YYNGEE. The CDR3 consists of 17 residues. The CDR3 spells CASSPRPGTGYRNGYTF. CDR3 sequence (DNA): TGTGCCAGCAGCCCTCGCCCCGGGACCGGGTACAGGAATGGCTACACCTTC.

In this sample, this clonotype turned up a few times. The gene calls are TRBV11-2 and TRBJ1-2; no firm D call. This CDR3 has 12 residues. V lost 7 bases and J 3 bases, leaving 9 bases between the germline ends. CDR1 and CDR2 from the germline V gene are SGHAT and FQNNGV. Here the CDR3 DNA reads TGTGCCAGCAAAAACGAGTACTATGGCTACACCTTC. Amino acids: CASKNEYYGYTF. Filled out from reference TRBV11-2 and TRBJ1-2, the complete variable domain reads EAGVAQSPRYKIIEKRQSVAFWCNPISGHATLYWYQQILGQGPKLLIQFQNNGVVDDSQLPKDRFSAERLKGVDSTLKIQPAKLEDSAVYLCASKNEYYGYTFGSGTRLTVV.

The CDR3 spells CASSMFVNTEAFF. In nucleotides, the CDR3 is TGTGCCAGTAGTATGTTCGTGAACACTGAAGCTTTCTTT. This chain joins TRBV19 and TRBJ1-1; D is unresolved. The V gene's germline CDR1 is LNHDA and CDR2 SQIVND (reference sequence). The CDR3 loop spans 13 amino acids. The V gene lost 3 bases and the J gene lost 0 bases, with 5 bases spanning the gap.